These 29 T cell receptor beta chains were sequenced from one sample in a study of T cell responses to AZD1222 COVID-19 vaccine. TCRdb keeps only in-frame clones here, not all; method: immunoSEQ multiplex PCR. The sample comprises some 120,000 clones, approximately 89% of which are singletons, and 3.5% to 5% rests with the top ten. The material sequenced was peripheral blood, taken 28 days after the second AZD1222 dose. These receptors all stem from an adult who received the AZD1222 COVID-19 vaccine.

The chain recombines TRBV6-5 with TRBJ2-3, with D possibly matching TRBD2 (6 bases). Trimming took 7 bases from V and 2 from J, leaving 13 bases between them. Germline V gene lookup returns CDR1 MNHEY and CDR2 SVGAGI. The length of the CDR3 is 14 residues. The CDR3 protein is CASTPWGVTDTQYF. CDR3 coding DNA: TGTGCCAGCACCCCGTGGGGGGTCACAGATACGCAGTATTTT.

V usage is TRBV12-5 and J usage is TRBJ1-3; a weak D match, TRBD1 (5 bases). The germline gives CDR1 LGHNT, CDR2 FRNRAP. The CDR3 is 16 residues long. V was clipped by 0 bases and J by 0 bases, with 9 bases between them. CDR3 in amino acids: CASGLVLGGSGNTIYF. The CDR3 DNA follows: TGTGCTAGTGGTTTGGTACTGGGGGGCTCTGGAAACACCATATATTTT. Full variable domain (outside the CDR3, taken from reference TRBV12-5 and TRBJ1-3): DARVTQTPRHKVTEMGQEVTMRCQPILGHNTVFWYRQTMMQGLELLAYFRNRAPLDDSGMPKDRFSAEMPDATLATLKIQPSEPRDSAVYFCASGLVLGGSGNTIYFGEGSWLTVV.

The chain carries TRBV3-1 (or the pseudogene TRBV3-2) and TRBJ1-6; unclear D gene. The V end lost 2 bases, the J end lost 10 bases, and 6 bases lay between the germline ends. Germline CDR1 is LGHDT and CDR2 is YNNKEL (reference sequence). The CDR3 contains 12 residues. CDR3 region: CASSQSPSPLHF. The CDR3 DNA sequence: TGTGCCAGCAGCCAAAGTCCGTCACCCCTCCACTTT.

As regards this clone: Germline is not matched at one junction end, which may reflect a read error. The V gene is TRBV6-1, the J gene TRBJ1-2; D is ambiguous. From germline, CDR1 is MNHNS and CDR2 SASEGT. This CDR3 is 11 amino acids long. CDR3: CASSEAVLRNF. The DNA for the CDR3 is TGTGCCAGCAGTGAAGCTGTGCTTCGTAACTTC.

The chain is built from TRBV19 and TRBJ2-2; D may match TRBD1 or TRBD2 (6 bases each). The CDR3 runs to 15 residues. CDR1 is LNHDA, CDR2 SQIVND, per germline (reference sequence). Trimming stripped 6 bases from V and 1 base from J, with 12 bases between. CDR3 nucleotide sequence: TGTGCCAGTAGGTTCGGGGGCCAGAACACCGGGGAGCTGTTTTTT. Translating gives CASRFGGQNTGELFF.

This chain links TRBV30 with TRBJ1-2; tentatively, D is TRBD1 (6 bases). This CDR3 is built from 15 residues. Trimming pared 2 bases from V and 4 bases from J, leaving 17 bases between. In germline, CDR1 is GTSNPN, CDR2 SVGIG (reference sequence). The CDR3, as DNA: TGTGCCTGGAGTTCTACGGGACAACTCTTCTATGGCTACACCTTC. Translation gives CAWSSTGQLFYGYTF.

Comment on this clone: One base away lies a much larger clone, so this may be a sequencing read error. The genes are TRBV6-5 and TRBJ2-5; no clear D gene. The CDR3 totals 12 residues. Germline V gene lookup returns CDR1 MNHEY and CDR2 SVGAGI. The ends were cut back, 3 bases at V and 1 base at J, with 3 bases in the middle. For the CDR3, the DNA is TGTGCCAGCAGTTATTCCCAAGAGACCCAGTACTTC. It is translated as CASSYSQETQYF.

The V and J genes are TRBV7-2 and TRBJ2-5; TRBD2 might be the D (5 bases). Per germline, CDR1 SGHTA and CDR2 FQGNSA. Trimming took 1 base from V and 5 from J, leaving 8 bases between them. This CDR3 has 13 residues. In DNA, the CDR3 is TGTGCCAGCAGCTTAGGAGGAGGCGAGACCCAGTACTTC. Translating gives CASSLGGGETQYF.

The genes are TRBV7-3 and TRBJ1-2; TRBD1 matches 7 bases. The length of the CDR3 is 16 residues. The J segment lost 5 bases and the V segment lost 2 bases, leaving 11 bases of the junction unmatched. Germline V gene sequence: CDR1 SGHTA, CDR2 FQGTGA. The CDR3 sequence: CASSLGTEDNHYGYTF. The CDR3, as DNA: TGTGCCAGCAGCTTAGGGACAGAAGATAATCATTATGGCTACACCTTC. Full variable domain (rest looked up from reference TRBV7-3 and TRBJ1-2): GAGVSQTPSNKVTEKGKYVELRCDPISGHTALYWYRQSLGQGPEFLIYFQGTGAADDSGLPNDRFFAVRPEGSVSTLKIQRTERGDSAVYLCASSLGTEDNHYGYTFGSGTRLTVV.

This clone appeared once. This sequence joins TRBV2 and TRBJ1-6; TRBD1 agrees at 8 bases. Germline CDR1 and CDR2: SNHLY and FYNNEI. After removal of 6 bases from V and 9 bases from J, the junction contained 16 bases not matched to a gene. The CDR3 extends over 17 amino acids. The CDR3 DNA is TGTGCCAGCAGACTCCAACCGGGACAGGATTTACGTTCACCCCTCCACTTT. Protein: CASRLQPGQDLRSPLHF.

This chain joins TRBV6-5 and TRBJ2-2; 9 bases line up with TRBD1. The CDR3 loop spans 15 amino acids. Germline V gene sequence: CDR1 MNHEY, CDR2 SVGAGI. Trimming at V came to 4 bases and at J to 5 bases, leaving 5 bases not matched to a gene. The CDR3 nucleotides read TGTGCCAGCAGTTCGGGGACAGGGAGGACCGGGGAGCTGTTTTTT. It translates to CASSSGTGRTGELFF.

The genes are TRBV12-3 or TRBV12-4 and TRBJ2-5; a weak D match, TRBD1 (5 bases). The CDR3 runs to 13 residues. V lost 3 bases, J lost 3 bases, and 8 bases lay in between. The CDR3 sequence: CASSFLGEETQYF. For the CDR3, the DNA is TGTGCCAGCAGTTTTTTAGGGGAAGAGACCCAGTACTTC.

CDR3 DNA: TGCGCCAGCAGCTGGGCCGGTGCGGATGAGCAGTTCTTC. Encoded protein: CASSWAGADEQFF. The gene calls are TRBV5-1 and TRBJ2-1, with D hard to call. The CDR3 loop spans 13 amino acids. V lost 3 bases, J lost 8 bases, and 12 bases lay in between. CDR1 is SGHRS, CDR2 YFSETQ, per germline. Using reference TRBV5-1 and TRBJ2-1 for the parts outside the CDR3, the full variable domain is KAGVTQTPRYLIKTRGQQVTLSCSPISGHRSVSWYQQTPGQGLQFLFEYFSETQRNKGNFPGRFSGRQFSNSRSEMNVSTLELGDSALYLCASSWAGADEQFFGPGTRLTVL.

This clone was seen more than once but under ten times. The chain couples TRBV7-3 to TRBJ2-3; 10 bases map to TRBD2. The CDR3 is 17 amino acids. Germline V gene sequence: CDR1 SGHTA, CDR2 FQGTGA. The V gene end was trimmed by 4 bases and the J gene end by 4 bases; junction bases not matched to a gene: 11. The CDR3 DNA sequence: TGTGCCAGCAGCTCAGCGGGGGGGCCCGGTTTTGCAGATACGCAGTATTTT. This gives the protein CASSSAGGPGFADTQYF.

This clone was seen a few times. This rearrangement joins TRBV2 to TRBJ1-2; unclear D gene. The V end lost 0 bases, the J end lost 7 bases, and 12 bases lay between the germline ends. CDR1 is SNHLY and CDR2 is FYNNEI in the germline V gene. The CDR3 runs 14 residues. The CDR3 is CASSEAVGYGGYTF. The CDR3 nucleotides are TGTGCCAGCAGTGAAGCTGTCGGGTACGGTGGCTACACCTTC.

The gene calls are TRBV5-6 and TRBJ1-4, with 11 bases fitting TRBD1. With 3 bases clipped from V and 9 bases from J, the junction kept 10 bases outside the gene matches. The germline gives CDR1 SGHDT, CDR2 YYEEEE. The CDR3 runs 16 residues. CDR3: CASSSTGTGGWKKLFF. CDR3 DNA sequence: TGTGCCAGCAGCTCTACCGGGACAGGGGGTTGGAAAAAACTGTTTTTT.

The chain links TRBV6-6 to TRBJ1-1; 9 bases fit TRBD1. Germline V gene data show CDR1 as MNHNY and CDR2 as SVGAGI (reference sequence). CDR3 length equals 14 residues. V was clipped by 6 bases and J by 4 bases; unmatched bases: 6. CDR3 region: CASSADRGVTEAFF. CDR3 coding DNA: TGTGCCAGCAGCGCGGACAGGGGAGTCACTGAAGCTTTCTTT.

This chain uses TRBV27 with TRBJ1-2, with 10 bases fitting TRBD1. Trimming removed 7 bases from V and 8 bases from J; junction bases left unmatched: 10. The germline CDR1 and CDR2 sequences are MNHEY and SMNVEV (reference sequence). The CDR3 consists of 14 residues. The CDR3 loop is CASTQGQGRGGYTF. The CDR3 nucleotides are TGTGCCAGCACTCAGGGACAGGGGAGAGGAGGCTACACCTTC.

As DNA, the CDR3 is TGTGCCAGCAGCCTCCGGGACAGGGTAGGCTATGGCTACACCTTC. Amino acids: CASSLRDRVGYGYTF. The gene calls are TRBV5-4 and TRBJ1-2; 9 positions match TRBD1. CDR3 size: 15 residues. The V gene end was trimmed by 4 bases and the J gene end by 4 bases; junction bases not matched to a gene: 8. Per germline, CDR1 SGHNT and CDR2 YYREEE (reference sequence).

This clone was recorded a few times. The chain joins TRBV7-2 to TRBJ1-1; D gene unclear. The CDR3 consists of 13 residues. Germline CDR1 SGHTA, CDR2 FQGNSA. Trimming shortened V by 6 bases and J by 1 base, and 9 bases separated the two germline ends. CDR3 in amino acids: CASRGAWNTEAFF. CDR3 DNA sequence: TGTGCCAGCAGGGGCGCTTGGAACACTGAAGCTTTCTTT.

The chain joins TRBV28 to TRBJ1-6; D is uncertain. Germline V gene data show CDR1 as MDHEN and CDR2 as SYDVKM. The CDR3 consists of 15 residues. V gave up 3 bases and J gave up 5 bases, with 11 bases separating them. This chain's CDR3 is CASSLPGYNNSPLHF. CDR3 DNA sequence: TGTGCCAGCAGTTTGCCCGGTTATAATAATTCACCCCTCCACTTT.

J is TRBJ2-7 and V is TRBV5-1; D may be TRBD1 (6 bases). Trimming removed 0 bases from V and 2 bases from J, with 9 bases in between. This CDR3 region has 14 residues. CDR1 is SGHRS and CDR2 is YFSETQ in the germline V gene. CDR3 amino acids: CASSLGQEPYEQYF. In nucleotides, the CDR3 is TGCGCCAGCAGCTTGGGACAGGAGCCCTACGAGCAGTACTTC.

This clone was observed a single time. The chain combines TRBV2 with TRBJ2-1; unclear D gene. CDR3 length: 13 residues. Germline CDR1 reads SNHLY; CDR2 reads FYNNEI. The germline V and J ends were trimmed by 6 bases and 0 bases, with 6 bases remaining between them. The CDR3, as DNA: TGTGCCAGCAGGGGTGGCTCCTACAATGAGCAGTTCTTC. Translating it yields CASRGGSYNEQFF.

The chain is built from TRBV5-1 and TRBJ2-5; TRBD1 matches at 7 bases. This CDR3 contains 15 residues. V gave up 4 bases and J gave up 0 bases; unmatched junction bases: 6. From germline, CDR1 is SGHRS and CDR2 YFSETQ. In nucleotides, the CDR3 is TGCGCCAGCAGCCAGACCGACAGGGACCAAGAGACCCAGTACTTC. It yields the protein CASSQTDRDQETQYF.

The chain recombines TRBV28 with TRBJ1-2, with D uncertain. CDR3 length: 14 amino acids. V dropped 3 bases and J dropped 2 bases, with 10 bases sitting between them. CDR1 MDHEN and CDR2 SYDVKM come from the germline V gene. Here the CDR3 reads CASSLGSVNYGYTF. The CDR3, as DNA: TGTGCCAGCAGTTTGGGCAGTGTAAACTATGGCTACACCTTC.

The chain employs TRBV3-1 (or the pseudogene TRBV3-2) and TRBJ2-7, with 10 bases matching TRBD2. The CDR3 is 16 amino acids. CDR1 LGHDT and CDR2 YNNKEL come from the germline V gene (reference sequence). Trimming cost V 4 bases and J 7 bases; bases outside gene matches: 13. CDR3 in amino acids: CASSPPHSGGAGEQYF. In DNA, the CDR3 is TGTGCCAGCAGCCCCCCCCACAGCGGGGGGGCCGGTGAGCAGTACTTC.

J is TRBJ1-5 and V is TRBV27; TRBD1 might be the D (5 bases). Deletions cut 7 bases from V and 5 bases from J, with 12 bases between. CDR3 length: 13 residues. Germline V gives CDR1 MNHEY, CDR2 SMNVEV (reference sequence). The CDR3, as DNA: TGTGCCAGCACGCGACAGTATGATCAGCCCCAGCATTTT. Protein product: CASTRQYDQPQHF.

The V call is TRBV5-8, the J call TRBJ1-1; D gene ambiguous. The CDR3 is 11 residues long. CDR1 is SGHTS, CDR2 YDEGEE, per germline. V lost 1 base to trimming and J lost 7 bases, with 5 bases between them. The CDR3 loop is CASSLFDEAFF. The DNA for the CDR3 is TGTGCCAGCAGCTTGTTTGATGAAGCTTTCTTT.

This clone turned up a few times. The CDR3 DNA follows: TGTGCCAGCGCAGACCAGGGCAACTCCTACAATGAGCAGTTCTTC. It specifies CASADQGNSYNEQFF. The chain is built from TRBV6-4 and TRBJ2-1, with a weak D call TRBD1 (5 bases). This CDR3 contains 15 residues. The V gene's germline CDR1 is MRHNA and CDR2 SNTAGT. Trimming took off 8 bases at V and 0 bases at J, with 14 bases between the two ends.